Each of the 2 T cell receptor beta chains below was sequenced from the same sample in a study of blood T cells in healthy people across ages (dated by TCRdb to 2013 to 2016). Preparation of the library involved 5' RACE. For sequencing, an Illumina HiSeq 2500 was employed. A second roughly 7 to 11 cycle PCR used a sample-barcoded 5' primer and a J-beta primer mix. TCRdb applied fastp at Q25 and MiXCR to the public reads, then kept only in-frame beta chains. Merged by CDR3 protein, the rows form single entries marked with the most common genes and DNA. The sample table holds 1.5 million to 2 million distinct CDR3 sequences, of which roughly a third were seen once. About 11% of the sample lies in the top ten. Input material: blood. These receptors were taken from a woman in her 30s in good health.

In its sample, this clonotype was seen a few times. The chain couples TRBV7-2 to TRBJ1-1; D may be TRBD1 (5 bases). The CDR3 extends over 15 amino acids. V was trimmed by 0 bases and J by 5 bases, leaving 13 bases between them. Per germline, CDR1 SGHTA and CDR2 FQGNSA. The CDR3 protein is CASSLAPRARTEAFF. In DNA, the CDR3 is TGTGCCAGCAGCTTAGCCCCCAGGGCAAGGACTGAAGCTTTCTTT.

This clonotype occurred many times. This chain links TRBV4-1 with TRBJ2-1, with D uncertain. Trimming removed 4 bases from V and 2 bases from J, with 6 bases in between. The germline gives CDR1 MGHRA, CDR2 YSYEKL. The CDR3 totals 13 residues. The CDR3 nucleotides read TGCGCCAGCAGCCTGACGACCTACAATGAGCAGTTCTTC. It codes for CASSLTTYNEQFF.